These 12 T cell receptor beta chains came from one sample sequenced in a study of T cell repertoires in cytomegalovirus infection. MiXCR was run by TCRdb on the reads, yielding one entry per CDR3 protein. The sample records around 320,000 distinct CDR3 sequences, roughly 9.5% being singletons. Sequences were obtained from PBMCs. The receptors here all came from a human donor in good health (CMV status not recorded). Some clones in this sample may be carry-over from other donors' samples.

The chain is built from TRBV12-3 or TRBV12-4 and TRBJ2-3; 10 bases map to TRBD2. The CDR3 spans 15 residues. V shed 3 bases, J shed 4 bases, and the junction held 4 bases outside the gene matches. As DNA, the CDR3 is TGTGCCAGCAGTTTCCAGCGGGGGGGCCCAGATACGCAGTATTTT. This codes for CASSFQRGGPDTQYF.

On this clonotype: One end of the junction does not line up with germline, which may come from a read error. This chain uses TRBV6-5 with TRBJ1-1; D not certain. CDR1 MNHEY and CDR2 SVGAGI come from the germline V gene. The CDR3 is made up of 14 amino acids. CDR3 coding DNA: TGTGCCAGCAGTGACTCGCAGAGGAACACTGAAGCTTTCTTT. This gives the protein CASSDSQRNTEAFF.

This clonotype was recorded many times. This chain joins TRBV7-2 and TRBJ2-2; a weak D match, TRBD2 (5 bases). The CDR3 extends over 17 amino acids. Trimming cost V 5 bases and J 1 base, with 17 bases left between them. Germline V gives CDR1 SGHTA, CDR2 FQGNSA. CDR3 region: CASSIQRWEWNTGELFF. The CDR3 region has the DNA TGTGCCAGCAGCATACAGAGGTGGGAGTGGAACACCGGGGAGCTGTTTTTT. The full variable domain, with the rest looked up from reference TRBV7-2 and TRBJ2-2, is GAGVSQSPSNKVTEKGKDVELRCDPISGHTALYWYRQSLGQGLEFLIYFQGNSAPDKSGLPSDRFSAERTGGSVSTLTIQRTQQEDSAVYLCASSIQRWEWNTGELFFGEGSRLTVL.

In its sample, this clonotype was seen many times. V and J are TRBV15 and TRBJ1-5; no definite D call. The CDR3 sequence is 14 residues long. The V end was cut by 0 bases, the J end by 7 bases, with 10 bases between. Germline V lookup: CDR1 LNHNV, CDR2 YYDKDF (reference sequence). DNA of the CDR3: TGTGCCACCAGCAGAGATAGGGCACCCCAGCCCCAGCATTTT. Amino acids: CATSRDRAPQPQHF.

At least ten counts were recorded for this clonotype. The CDR3 DNA is TGTGCCAGCAGTTTGGTGGGGGACGGCTCCTACGAGCAGTACTTC. Its translation: CASSLVGDGSYEQYF. The rearrangement joins TRBV12-3 or TRBV12-4 to TRBJ2-7; D is possibly TRBD1 or TRBD2 (5 bases each). The CDR3 contains 15 residues. V was cut by 3 bases and J by 0 bases, with 12 bases left in between.

This sequence joins TRBV7-2 and TRBJ2-7, with 7 bases fitting TRBD2. The germline CDR1 and CDR2 sequences are SGHTA and FQGNSA. V trimming: 6 bases; J trimming: 2 bases; junction bases outside the gene matches: 10. CDR3 length equals 15 residues. CDR3 sequence (DNA): TGTGCCAGCAGTTCGGAGCGGGGCCTGACCTACGAGCAGTACTTC. Translated, it gives CASSSERGLTYEQYF.

The gene calls are TRBV5-5 and TRBJ2-7; 11 bases are shared with TRBD2. Trimming cost V 3 bases and J 2 bases; bases outside gene matches: 7. The CDR3 is 16 amino acids. Looked up from germline, CDR1 is SGHKS and CDR2 is YYEKEE (reference sequence). In nucleotides, the CDR3 is TGTGCCAGCAGCTGGGCCGGGACTAGCGGACCCTACGAGCAGTACTTC. Amino acid sequence: CASSWAGTSGPYEQYF.

The rearrangement joins TRBV6-4 to TRBJ1-6; no definite D call. This CDR3 is built from 16 residues. CDR1 MRHNA and CDR2 SNTAGT come from the germline V gene. Trimming removed 2 bases from V and 3 bases from J, with 11 bases in between. DNA for the CDR3: TGTGCCAGCAGTGACGGCAGCCTCAGCTATAATTCACCCCTCCACTTT. Its translation is CASSDGSLSYNSPLHF.

This clonotype has ten or more counts. V gene TRBV6-2 or TRBV6-3 combines with J gene TRBJ1-5; the match to TRBD1 covers 7 bases. The CDR3 extends over 15 amino acids. Unmatched junction bases numbered 10, after V lost 7 bases and J lost 4 bases. CDR1 is MNHEY and CDR2 is SVGEGT in the germline V gene. The CDR3 here is CASTRTGIPNQPQHF. For the CDR3, the DNA is TGTGCCAGCACAAGGACAGGAATCCCTAATCAGCCCCAGCATTTT.

This clonotype showed up many times. The chain has TRBV7-2 and TRBJ2-2, with 11 nucleotides matching TRBD2. CDR1 SGHTA and CDR2 FQGNSA come from the germline V gene. The CDR3 has 16 residues. V was clipped by 6 bases and J by 6 bases; unmatched bases: 9. The CDR3 region is CASRAPSGGRAGELFF. The CDR3 coding sequence is TGTGCCAGCAGAGCCCCTAGCGGGGGGCGGGCCGGGGAGCTGTTTTTT.

This clonotype showed up many times. This rearrangement joins TRBV7-2 to TRBJ2-2; TRBD1 aligns across 9 bases. CDR1 and CDR2 (germline): SGHTA, FQGNSA. With V trimmed by 0 bases and J by 3 bases, 2 bases remained unmatched. The CDR3 is 16 residues long. CDR3 residues: CASSLAGTGYTGELFF. The DNA for the CDR3 is TGTGCCAGCAGCTTAGCCGGGACAGGGTACACCGGGGAGCTGTTTTTT.

The chain uses TRBV20-1 and TRBJ1-5; D possibly corresponds to TRBD1 (5 bases). The V and J ends lost 1 base and 0 bases respectively, with 16 bases between them. The CDR3 consists of 17 residues. The germline gives CDR1 DFQATT, CDR2 SNEGSKA (reference sequence). The DNA for the CDR3 is TGCAGTGCTAGAGGAACCCGACAGACATATAGCAATCAGCCCCAGCATTTT. This encodes CSARGTRQTYSNQPQHF.